This T cell receptor (beta chain) was documented in a study of shared clonotypes between healthy human individuals. The authors split each subset's genomic DNA evenly across several immunoSEQ plates. Clones were sequenced by immunoSEQ multiplex PCR, and TCRdb holds only the in-frame ones, with some missing. The data hold approximately 480,000 clones, with about three quarters observed a single time. The CDR3 spans 16 residues. Germline-derived CDR1 and CDR2 are SGHTA and FQGNSA. Losses at the gene ends were 7 bases for V and 0 bases for J; bases not matched to a gene: 10. This receptor was obtained from a woman in her forties in good health. Some clones in this sample may be carry-over from other donors' samples. This chain links TRBV7-2 with TRBJ2-7; 9 bases line up with TRBD2. The sample was PBMCs. The CDR3 spells CASTKGLAGYSYEQYF. CDR3 coding DNA: TGTGCCAGCACCAAGGGGCTAGCGGGGTACTCCTACGAGCAGTACTTC.